Listed here is a single T cell receptor (beta chain). Its target is not known. The data belong to a study of cytomegalovirus exposure and HLA in healthy donors. Study at large: Counted in an early data release were 85 million or so unique TCRs from HLA-typed donors. Study-wide results and limits: 150 or so TCR beta chains were listed as cytomegalovirus-associated. Associated with HLA alleles at 0.05 false discovery rate in a later analysis were around 17,000 TCR beta sequences.

The study ran its PCR with 60 Vbeta and 13 Jbeta primers. Some clones are missing from TCRdb's copy, which holds only in-frame ones; the method was immunoSEQ multiplex PCR. The table includes about 60,000 clones, approximately 63% detected once. This clonotype was obtained from a woman aged 60 to 75 in good health and CMV-seropositive. The source material was PBMCs.

The CDR3 loop reads CASRATGAGNTIYF. CDR3 nucleotide sequence: TGTGCCAGTAGGGCCACAGGGGCCGGAAACACCATATATTTT. V and J are TRBV19 and TRBJ1-3, with 7 bases fitting TRBD1. With 6 bases clipped from V and 4 bases from J, the junction kept 6 bases outside the gene matches. CDR1 is LNHDA and CDR2 is SQIVND in the germline V gene (reference sequence). The CDR3 contains 14 residues.